Shown below are 26 T cell receptor beta chains from a single sample sequenced in a study of molecular identifiers for immune sequencing clone quantification. TCRdb reprocessed the PCR reads with MiXCR, giving one entry per CDR3 protein. This sample has around 480,000 distinct CDR3 sequences, with over 20% found just once. The source material was naive CD8+ T cells from blood, with Jurkat cell RNA spiked in. Noted subset: FACS-sorted CD8+CD4-CCR7+CD45RA+ naive T cells. The source of these receptors is a human donor in good health. Some libraries in this study had Jurkat cell RNA spiked in.

The chain recombines TRBV4-1 with TRBJ1-4; the match to TRBD1 covers 9 bases. The CDR3 is 16 residues long. The germline V gene encodes CDR1 MGHRA and CDR2 YSYEKL. The V and J ends lost 0 bases and 7 bases, in that order; junction bases with no gene match: 6. The CDR3 sequence is CASSQEWNRGPEKLFF. In DNA form, the CDR3 reads TGCGCCAGCAGCCAAGAATGGAACAGGGGGCCTGAAAAACTGTTTTTT.

This clonotype occurred a few times. This chain connects TRBV12-3 or TRBV12-4 to TRBJ2-7; TRBD2 matches at 7 bases. V dropped 0 bases and J dropped 3; count of bases not matched to a gene: 5. The CDR3 has 15 residues. The chain's CDR3 is CASSLALAEIYEQYF. The CDR3 DNA reads TGTGCCAGCAGTTTAGCGCTAGCGGAGATCTACGAGCAGTACTTC.

This clonotype was found many times. This chain joins TRBV6-5 and TRBJ2-3; D unresolved. The germline V gene encodes CDR1 MNHEY and CDR2 SVGAGI. The V gene lost 0 bases and the J gene lost 5 bases, with 15 bases spanning the gap. The CDR3 has 16 residues. DNA for the CDR3: TGTGCCAGCAGTTACTCGATTTCGGCTAGTATAGATACGCAGTATTTT. It encodes CASSYSISASIDTQYF.

As for this clonotype: A much larger clone sits a single nucleotide away, making a read error possible. The chain is built from TRBV11-2 and TRBJ2-6; tentative D call: TRBD2 (5 bases). The CDR3 has 19 amino acids. CDR1 is SGHAT, CDR2 FQNNGV, per germline. Trimming pared 5 bases from V and 9 bases from J, leaving 29 bases between. The CDR3 reads CASSPMGFGVLSRGNVLTF. DNA for the CDR3: TGTGCCAGCAGCCCGATGGGATTCGGGGTCTTAAGCAGAGGCAACGTCCTGACTTTC.

Turning to this clonotype: Since a much larger clone is just one base distant, this may be a read error. V is TRBV4-3 and J is TRBJ2-7; tentatively, D is TRBD1 (6 bases). Germline CDR1 is LGHNA and CDR2 is YSLEER. Between the trimmed V and J ends, which lost 4 bases and 1 base, there was a span of 17 bases. CDR3 length: 16 residues. The CDR3 sequence is CASSRARAGASYEQYF. CDR3 in DNA: TGCGCCAGCAGCCGAGCCCGGGCAGGGGCTTCCTACGAGCAGTACTTC.

The gene calls are TRBV7-9 and TRBJ1-3; D call uncertain. V was shortened by 3 bases and J by 4 bases, with 13 bases between the two germline ends. Germline CDR1 is SEHNR and CDR2 is FQNEAQ (reference sequence). The CDR3 runs 15 residues. The CDR3 DNA reads TGTGCCAGCAGCTTCCCCGCCCCGGACGGAAACACCATATATTTT. This gives the protein CASSFPAPDGNTIYF.

The V gene is TRBV14, the J gene TRBJ2-2; the D is unclear. The ends were cut back, 4 bases at V and 0 bases at J, with 9 bases in the middle. The CDR3 loop spans 15 amino acids. Germline values: CDR1 SGHDN, CDR2 FVKESK. CDR3: CASSLRVANTGELFF. The CDR3 bases are TGTGCCAGCAGCCTCCGTGTTGCGAACACCGGGGAGCTGTTTTTT.

This clonotype was observed many times. The chain combines TRBV7-9 with TRBJ1-3; tentative D call: TRBD1 (5 bases). This CDR3 comprises 17 residues. Germline CDR1 and CDR2: SEHNR and FQNEAQ (reference sequence). Trimming removed 6 bases at V and 0 bases at J, with 18 bases between. The CDR3 DNA sequence: TGTGCCAGCAGTTCCCCCCCGTCGGGGGTCTCTGGAAACACCATATATTTT. As protein: CASSSPPSGVSGNTIYF.

This clonotype was found many times. V gene TRBV5-4 combines with J gene TRBJ2-7; 7 positions agree with TRBD2. Germline V lookup: CDR1 SGHNT, CDR2 YYREEE (reference sequence). This CDR3 contains 15 residues. V shed 0 bases and J 6 bases; nucleotides not matched to a gene: 9. The CDR3 sequence: CASSLVAGVAAEQYF. CDR3 in DNA: TGTGCCAGCAGCTTGGTTGCGGGAGTAGCGGCCGAGCAGTACTTC.

Many counts were recorded for this clonotype. The CDR3 DNA follows: TGTGCCAGCAGCGTAGAGGGCAATTCACCCCTCCACTTT. Residues: CASSVEGNSPLHF. The V and J genes are TRBV9 and TRBJ1-6; no definite D call. In germline, CDR1 is SGDLS, CDR2 YYNGEE. Trimming took 0 bases from V and 7 from J, leaving 5 bases between them. The CDR3 runs 13 residues. The complete variable domain, with remaining parts taken from reference TRBV9 and TRBJ1-6, reads DSGVTQTPKHLITATGQRVTLRCSPRSGDLSVYWYQQSLDQGLQFLIQYYNGEERAKGNILERFSAQQFPDLHSELNLSSLELGDSALYFCASSVEGNSPLHFGNGTRLTVT.

This clonotype came up a few times. The chain couples TRBV30 to TRBJ1-4; D possibly corresponds to TRBD1 (6 bases). With 3 bases removed from V and 5 bases from J, the gap between germline ends came to 13 bases. The CDR3 covers 14 residues. Germline CDR1 GTSNPN, CDR2 SVGIG (reference sequence). CDR3 in DNA: TGTGCCTGGAGCCCCGGGGGCTTAAATGAAAAACTGTTTTTT. This sequence encodes CAWSPGGLNEKLFF.

This clonotype has just a few counts. V is TRBV7-2 and J is TRBJ2-7, with 7 bases that match TRBD2. CDR1 and CDR2 from the germline V gene are SGHTA and FQGNSA. Losses at the gene ends were 3 bases for V and 1 base for J; bases not matched to a gene: 6. The CDR3 sequence is 15 residues long. The CDR3 sequence: CASSFSGLPSYEQYF. In nucleotides, the CDR3 is TGTGCCAGCAGCTTTTCGGGACTACCATCCTACGAGCAGTACTTC.

In the case of this clonotype: A much larger clone sits a single nucleotide away, making a read error possible. The CDR3 sequence is CASSHLVGAAYEQYF. CDR3 bases: TGTGCCAGCAGCCACCTAGTGGGCGCCGCCTACGAGCAGTACTTC. The chain joins TRBV11-2 to TRBJ2-7; no firm D call. The CDR3 runs to 15 residues. Germline V gene data show CDR1 as SGHAT and CDR2 as FQNNGV. V shed 5 bases and J shed 2 bases, with 16 bases lying between them.

This clonotype was observed a handful of times. V gene TRBV10-3 combines with J gene TRBJ2-2, with TRBD2 identical over 14 bases. Germline CDR1 ENHRY, CDR2 SYGVKD. The ends lost 5 bases at V and 0 bases at J; junction bases unmatched: 5. The CDR3 has 18 amino acids. The CDR3 coding sequence is TGTGCCATCAGTAAGGGACTAGCGGGGGACCCGAACACCGGGGAGCTGTTTTTT. This sequence encodes CAISKGLAGDPNTGELFF.

V gene TRBV28 combines with J gene TRBJ2-3; the match to TRBD2 covers 8 bases. Germline V gene sequence: CDR1 MDHEN, CDR2 SYDVKM. V lost 2 bases, J lost 6 bases, and 4 bases stayed unmatched. The CDR3 extends over 14 amino acids. The CDR3 coding sequence is TGTGCCAGCAGTTTAAGCGGGAGTGTTGATACGCAGTATTTT. Amino acids: CASSLSGSVDTQYF.

The table lists this clonotype with many counts. This chain connects TRBV7-9 to TRBJ2-3, with TRBD2 identical over 7 bases. The CDR3 is 15 residues long. V lost 1 base and J lost 6; bases outside the gene matches: 7. Looked up from germline, CDR1 is SEHNR and CDR2 is FQNEAQ (reference sequence). The CDR3 is CASSLVRGRWDTQYF. As DNA, the CDR3 is TGTGCCAGCAGCTTAGTTCGCGGGAGATGGGATACGCAGTATTTT.

This clonotype was recorded a few times. The chain combines TRBV7-9 with TRBJ2-1; the D call may be TRBD1 or TRBD2 (5 bases each). CDR3 length equals 16 residues. Trimming removed 2 bases from V and 0 bases from J, with 11 bases in between. Germline assignment: CDR1 SEHNR and CDR2 FQNEAQ (reference sequence). The CDR3 coding sequence is TGTGCCAGCAGCTTATTGGGGGAAGGCTCCTACAATGAGCAGTTCTTC. Protein sequence: CASSLLGEGSYNEQFF.

The V call is TRBV20-1, the J call TRBJ2-7, with 10 bases identical to TRBD2. CDR1 and CDR2 (germline): DFQATT, SNEGSKA (reference sequence). Trimming took 5 bases from V and 0 from J; bases not matched to a gene: 4. The CDR3 contains 14 residues. The CDR3: CSAQGTSDSYEQYF. The CDR3, as DNA: TGCAGTGCTCAGGGGACTAGCGACTCCTACGAGCAGTACTTC.

V is TRBV6-6 and J is TRBJ1-1; tentative D call: TRBD1 (6 bases). Trimming left V 1 base short and J 1 base short, with 13 bases between. The CDR3 loop spans 16 amino acids. CDR1 MNHNY and CDR2 SVGAGI come from the germline V gene (reference sequence). The CDR3 DNA is TGTGCCAGCAGTTACTTCAGGGGAGGGGAGAACACTGAAGCTTTCTTT. Its protein product is CASSYFRGGENTEAFF.

On this clonotype: This may stem from a read error, because a much larger clone lies one nucleotide away. Since no conserved phenylalanine or tryptophan closes the CDR3, a read error is the likely cause. The chain recombines TRBV4-3 with TRBJ1-2, with 7 nucleotides matching TRBD1. V was pared by 0 bases and J by 3 bases, with 7 bases of the junction left unmatched. Germline V gene data show CDR1 as LGHNA and CDR2 as YSLEER. The CDR3 is 16 amino acids. The CDR3 here is CASSQESAGGYYGYTL. The CDR3 coding sequence is TGCGCCAGCAGCCAAGAATCGGCAGGGGGGTACTATGGCTACACCCTC.

The J gene is TRBJ1-1, the V gene TRBV30; D ambiguous. The CDR3 covers 12 residues. V was pared by 5 bases and J by 5 bases, with 12 bases between. In germline, CDR1 is GTSNPN, CDR2 SVGIG (reference sequence). The CDR3 loop is CAWCDGLTEAFF. The CDR3 DNA follows: TGTGCCTGGTGTGACGGACTTACTGAAGCTTTCTTT.

As regards this clonotype: Lacking the conserved final phenylalanine or tryptophan, this CDR3 likely reflects a read error. The V call is TRBV4-1, the J call TRBJ1-3; maybe TRBD1 (5 bases). From germline, CDR1 is MGHRA and CDR2 YSYEKL. The V end lost 10 bases, the J end lost 0 bases, and 13 bases lay between the germline ends. This CDR3 comprises 14 residues. The chain's CDR3 is CATSGPDSGNTIYL. As DNA, the CDR3 is TGCGCCACCTCAGGGCCCGACTCTGGAAACACCATATATCTT.

Ten or more counts support this clonotype. The rearrangement links TRBV20-1 to TRBJ2-1; 9 nucleotides agree with TRBD2. The germline V gene encodes CDR1 DFQATT and CDR2 SNEGSKA (reference sequence). Trimming cost V 7 bases and J 14 bases; bases outside gene matches: 27. The length of the CDR3 is 17 residues. CDR3 sequence (DNA): TGCAGTGTAAGGGCGGACAGCTTAGCGGGAGATCTAAGGGGGAAGTTCTTC. Amino acids: CSVRADSLAGDLRGKFF.

The sample holds a few counts of this clonotype. The CDR3 sequence: CASSFEIRDTLYEQYF. CDR3 bases: TGTGCCAGCAGCTTTGAGATTCGGGACACACTCTACGAGCAGTACTTC. The chain carries TRBV5-5 and TRBJ2-7, with D perhaps TRBD1 (6 bases). The CDR3 contains 16 residues. The germline gives CDR1 SGHKS, CDR2 YYEKEE (reference sequence). V was shortened by 2 bases and J by 3 bases, with 18 bases between the two germline ends.

Remarks on this clonotype: It may be a read error: a sequence one base away is much more abundant. The chain recombines TRBV5-1 with TRBJ2-7, with a weak D call TRBD1 (6 bases). Germline V lookup: CDR1 SGHRS, CDR2 YFSETQ. This CDR3 spans 15 amino acids. Trimming pared 0 bases from V and 6 bases from J, leaving 16 bases between. The CDR3 sequence is CASSLERTESLEQYF. In nucleotides, the CDR3 is TGCGCCAGCAGCTTGGAGAGGACAGAGTCCCTCGAGCAGTACTTC.

This clonotype was seen a few times. This chain connects TRBV19 to TRBJ2-7; no clear D. The V end was cut by 7 bases, the J end by 3 bases, with 13 bases between. The V gene's germline CDR1 is LNHDA and CDR2 SQIVND (reference sequence). The CDR3 sequence is 13 residues long. CDR3: CASMSSFHYEQYF. CDR3 sequence (DNA): TGTGCCAGTATGAGCTCCTTTCACTACGAGCAGTACTTC.